This passage covers 13 T cell receptor beta chains from one sample sequenced in a study of T-cell reconstitution after alpha-beta-depleted transplantation in children. TCRbeta library preparation incorporated unique molecular identifiers. TCRdb reprocessed the PCR reads with MiXCR, giving one entry per CDR3 protein. The table shows approximately 430,000 distinct CDR3 sequences, with around 15% occurring only once. The sample here was PBMCs, mostly from graft donor cells, taken 360 days after TCRalphabeta/CD19-depleted stem cell transplant. The receptors were sampled from a boy less than two years old who had a stem cell transplant for Wiskott-Aldrich syndrome, so the T cells may come from the graft donor.

This clonotype was seen a few times. This chain links TRBV5-1 with TRBJ2-3, with 8 bases matching TRBD1. Germline CDR1 and CDR2: SGHRS and YFSETQ. The CDR3 has 17 residues. The V segment lost 0 bases and the J segment 2 bases; nucleotides outside the gene matches: 8. The DNA of the CDR3 is TGCGCCAGCAGCTTGGCTCCGACAGGGGCCTTCACAGATACGCAGTATTTT. This sequence encodes CASSLAPTGAFTDTQYF.

The chain links TRBV5-3 to TRBJ2-1; no reliable D call. TRBV5-3 is labeled an ORF, and its function is uncertain. The CDR3 has 16 amino acids. Trimming took off 9 bases at V and 5 bases at J, with 24 bases between the two ends. CDR3 nucleotide sequence: TGTGCCATCGGCCCCGGGCTCCTCTGCACCCACAATGAGCAGTTCTTC. It specifies CAIGPGLLCTHNEQFF.

This chain connects TRBV7-7 to TRBJ2-2; D call uncertain. CDR3 length equals 14 residues. Germline CDR1 is SSHAT and CDR2 is FNYEAQ (reference sequence). V was cut by 2 bases and J by 6 bases, with 10 bases left in between. The CDR3: CASSLSSRAGELFF. In nucleotides, the CDR3 is TGTGCCAGCAGCTTAAGCTCAAGGGCCGGGGAGCTGTTTTTT.

The chain joins TRBV6-2 or TRBV6-3 to TRBJ2-7; 7 bases are shared with TRBD1. Germline CDR1 and CDR2: MNHEY and SVGEGT. CDR3 length: 14 amino acids. V was clipped by 7 bases and J by 4 bases; unmatched bases: 10. The CDR3 reads CASKALTGRYEQYF. The CDR3 bases are TGTGCCAGCAAGGCGCTGACAGGGCGGTACGAGCAGTACTTC.

V usage is TRBV6-5 and J usage is TRBJ2-2, with TRBD1 identical over 8 bases. Germline-derived CDR1 and CDR2 are MNHEY and SVGAGI. V dropped 11 bases and J dropped 7; count of bases not matched to a gene: 6. This CDR3 is built from 12 residues. CDR3 sequence (DNA): TGTGCCGGCGGACAGGGCGGCGGGGAGCTGTTTTTT. Translation gives CAGGQGGGELFF.

The count of this clonotype is one. The V and J genes are TRBV6-1 and TRBJ2-3; the D gene is possibly TRBD2 (5 bases). The CDR3 consists of 14 residues. Germline values: CDR1 MNHNS, CDR2 SASEGT. Trimming removed 6 bases at V and 5 bases at J, with 15 bases between. CDR3 nucleotides: TGTGCCAGCAGCCGAGGGAAGATTGGAGATACGCAGTATTTT. It translates to CASSRGKIGDTQYF.

This clonotype was counted ten times or more. The chain uses TRBV29-1 and TRBJ2-7; 11 nucleotides align to TRBD2. The CDR3 runs 15 residues. Germline values: CDR1 SQVTM, CDR2 ANQGSEA. The trim removed 4 bases at V and 5 bases at J, leaving 10 bases unmatched. The CDR3: CSVGHRLAGSNEQYF. The CDR3 nucleotides are TGCAGCGTTGGCCACCGACTAGCGGGAAGCAACGAGCAGTACTTC.

In this sample, this clonotype turned up many times. This chain links TRBV27 with TRBJ2-1, with 9 bases lining up with TRBD2. Unmatched junction bases numbered 6, after V lost 2 bases and J lost 4 bases. The CDR3 spans 16 residues. CDR1 MNHEY and CDR2 SMNVEV come from the germline V gene (reference sequence). The chain's CDR3 is CASSLVTSGGYNEQFF. In DNA form, the CDR3 reads TGTGCCAGCAGTTTAGTGACTAGCGGAGGTTACAATGAGCAGTTCTTC.

This clonotype has only a few counts. The chain carries TRBV7-2 and TRBJ1-4; weak D call: TRBD1 (5 bases). CDR1 is SGHTA, CDR2 FQGNSA, per germline. Trimming removed 1 base at V and 4 bases at J, with 7 bases between. The CDR3 totals 14 residues. The CDR3 coding sequence is TGTGCCAGCAGCTTAGGGGGGTATAATGAAAAACTGTTTTTT. Its translation: CASSLGGYNEKLFF.

This clonotype was observed a handful of times. The junction shows a germline mismatch at one end, possibly a read error. The chain is built from TRBV7-2 and TRBJ2-5; D is undetermined. The germline gives CDR1 SGHTA, CDR2 FQGNSA. The CDR3 runs 13 residues. The CDR3 spells CASSLMVGNRPHF. In DNA form, the CDR3 reads TGTGCCAGCAGCTTAATGGTTGGCAACCGTCCTCACTTC.

This clonotype turned up a few times. V and J are TRBV2 and TRBJ2-7, with 12 bases that match TRBD1. CDR3 length: 15 amino acids. Losses at the gene ends were 3 bases for V and 7 bases for J; bases not matched to a gene: 7. Germline V gene lookup returns CDR1 SNHLY and CDR2 FYNNEI. The CDR3: CASSEGRDRGQEQYF. CDR3 coding DNA: TGTGCCAGCAGTGAGGGCAGGGACAGGGGGCAAGAGCAGTACTTC.

The gene calls are TRBV29-1 and TRBJ1-1; possible D gene TRBD1, 5 bases. This CDR3 is 14 amino acids long. CDR1 and CDR2 (germline): SQVTM, ANQGSEA. V was clipped by 7 bases and J by 1 base, with 16 bases between them. CDR3 nucleotides: TGCAGCGCACATTGGGGGGGTGAGAACACTGAAGCTTTCTTT. Translating gives CSAHWGGENTEAFF. Full variable domain (outside the CDR3, taken from reference TRBV29-1 and TRBJ1-1): SAVISQKPSRDICQRGTSLTIQCQVDSQVTMMFWYRQQPGQSLTLIATANQGSEATYESGFVIDKFPISRPNLTFSTLTVSNMSPEDSSIYLCSAHWGGENTEAFFGQGTRLTVV.

This clonotype has only a few counts. This chain joins TRBV25-1 and TRBJ2-7; D is perhaps TRBD2 (5 bases). Trimming cost V 1 base and J 4 bases, with 17 bases left between them. The CDR3 sequence is 16 residues long. In germline, CDR1 is MGHDK, CDR2 SYGVNS. The CDR3 bases are TGTGCCAGCAGTGAATTGCGGACTCCCCGCCTTTACGAGCAGTACTTC. This codes for CASSELRTPRLYEQYF.